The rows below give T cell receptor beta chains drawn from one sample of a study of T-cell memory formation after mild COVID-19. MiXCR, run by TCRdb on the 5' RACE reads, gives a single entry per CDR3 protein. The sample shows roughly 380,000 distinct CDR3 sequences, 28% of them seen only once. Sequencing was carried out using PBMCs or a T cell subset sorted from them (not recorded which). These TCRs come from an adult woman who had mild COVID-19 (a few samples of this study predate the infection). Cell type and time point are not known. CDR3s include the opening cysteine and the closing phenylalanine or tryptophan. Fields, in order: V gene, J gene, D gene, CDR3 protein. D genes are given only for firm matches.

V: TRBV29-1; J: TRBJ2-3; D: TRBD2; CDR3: CSVAGTSGIGTDTQYF
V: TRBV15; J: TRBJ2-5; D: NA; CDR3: CDYQETQYF
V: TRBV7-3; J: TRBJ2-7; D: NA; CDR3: CASSLSSGQQYEQYF
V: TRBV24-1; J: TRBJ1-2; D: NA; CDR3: CATSDATANYGYTF
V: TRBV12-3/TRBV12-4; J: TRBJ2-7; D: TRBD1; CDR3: CASSQGQASYEQYF
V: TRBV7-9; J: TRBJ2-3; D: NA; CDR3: CASSPPGLHTDTQYF
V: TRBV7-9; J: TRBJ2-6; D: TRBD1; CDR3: CASSPRQGAIGANVLTF
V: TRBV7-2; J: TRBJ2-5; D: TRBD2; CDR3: CASSTKLAGGGTQYF
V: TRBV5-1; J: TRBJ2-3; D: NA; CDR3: CASSSTGPHTDTQYF
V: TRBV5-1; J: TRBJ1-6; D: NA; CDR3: CASSPGTPSSYNSPLHF
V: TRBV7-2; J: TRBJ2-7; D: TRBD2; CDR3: CASSRPPGSGGEQYF
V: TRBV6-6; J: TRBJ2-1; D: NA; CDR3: CASSTSGYNEQFF
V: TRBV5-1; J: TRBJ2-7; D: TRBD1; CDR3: CASSPRSPVQGPRSLYYEQYF
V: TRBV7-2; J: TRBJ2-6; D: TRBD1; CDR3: CASSAGGSGANVLTF
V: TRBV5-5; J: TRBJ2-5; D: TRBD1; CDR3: CASSYPGQQETQYF
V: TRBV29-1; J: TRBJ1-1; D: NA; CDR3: CSVAARREAFF
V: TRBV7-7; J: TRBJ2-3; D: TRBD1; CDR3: CASSLTPPGQGTTDTQYF
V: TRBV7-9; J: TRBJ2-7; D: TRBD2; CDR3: CASSSSSGMDPYEQYF
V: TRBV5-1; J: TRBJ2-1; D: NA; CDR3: CASSYSYNEQFF
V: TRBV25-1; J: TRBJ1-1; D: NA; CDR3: CASGQNTEAFF
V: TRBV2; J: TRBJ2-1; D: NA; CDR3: CASRGESYNEQFF
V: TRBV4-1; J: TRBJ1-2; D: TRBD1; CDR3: CASSGPQGNYGYTF
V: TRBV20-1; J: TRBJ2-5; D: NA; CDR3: CSARAAPETQYF
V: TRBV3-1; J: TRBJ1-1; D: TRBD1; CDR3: CASSLRDRITEAFF
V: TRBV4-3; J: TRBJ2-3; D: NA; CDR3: CASSQDWITDTQYF
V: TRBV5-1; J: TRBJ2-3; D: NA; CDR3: CASSVGSSTDTQYF
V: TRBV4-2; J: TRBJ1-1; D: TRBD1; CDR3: CASSRRTGQLTNTEAFF
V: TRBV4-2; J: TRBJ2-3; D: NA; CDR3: CASSQGQGGGADTQYF
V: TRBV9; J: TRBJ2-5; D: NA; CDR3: CASSASQETQYF